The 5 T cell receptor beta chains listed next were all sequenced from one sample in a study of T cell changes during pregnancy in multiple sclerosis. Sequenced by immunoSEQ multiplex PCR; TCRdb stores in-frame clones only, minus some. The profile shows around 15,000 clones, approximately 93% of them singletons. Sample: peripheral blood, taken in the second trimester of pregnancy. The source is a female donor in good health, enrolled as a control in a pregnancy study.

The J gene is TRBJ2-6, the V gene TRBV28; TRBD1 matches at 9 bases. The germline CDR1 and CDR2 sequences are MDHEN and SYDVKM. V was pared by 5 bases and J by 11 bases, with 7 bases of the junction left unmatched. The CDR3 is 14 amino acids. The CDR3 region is CASSLQGAPHVLTF. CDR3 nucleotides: TGTGCCAGCAGTCTACAGGGGGCTCCCCACGTCCTGACTTTC.

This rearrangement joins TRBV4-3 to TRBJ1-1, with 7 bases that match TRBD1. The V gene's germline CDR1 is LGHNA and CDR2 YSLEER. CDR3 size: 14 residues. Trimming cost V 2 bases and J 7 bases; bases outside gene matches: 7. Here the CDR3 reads CASSQNPRQGEAFF. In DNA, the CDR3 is TGCGCCAGCAGCCAAAATCCCAGACAGGGTGAAGCTTTCTTT.

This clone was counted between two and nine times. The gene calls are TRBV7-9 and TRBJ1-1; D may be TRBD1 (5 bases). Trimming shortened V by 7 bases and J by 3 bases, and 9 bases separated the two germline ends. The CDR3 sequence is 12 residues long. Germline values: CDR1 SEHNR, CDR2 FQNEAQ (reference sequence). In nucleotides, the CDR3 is TGTGCCAGCACAGGGATGGACACTGAAGCTTTCTTT. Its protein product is CASTGMDTEAFF.

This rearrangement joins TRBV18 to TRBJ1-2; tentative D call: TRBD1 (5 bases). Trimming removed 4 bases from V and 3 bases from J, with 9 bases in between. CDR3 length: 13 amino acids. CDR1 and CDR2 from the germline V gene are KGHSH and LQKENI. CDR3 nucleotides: TGTGCCAGCTCACGGCAGGGATACTATGGCTACACCTTC. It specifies CASSRQGYYGYTF.

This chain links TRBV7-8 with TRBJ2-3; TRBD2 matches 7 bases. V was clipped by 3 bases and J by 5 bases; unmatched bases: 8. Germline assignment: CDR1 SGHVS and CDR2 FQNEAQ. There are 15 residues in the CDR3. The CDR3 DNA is TGTGCCAGCAGCTTCACTAGCGACGGAGGAGATACGCAGTATTTT. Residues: CASSFTSDGGDTQYF. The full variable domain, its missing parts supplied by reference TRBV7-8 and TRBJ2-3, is GAGVSQSPRYKVAKRGQDVALRCDPISGHVSLFWYQQALGQGPEFLTYFQNEAQLDKSGLPSDRFFAERPEGSVSTLKIQRTQQEDSAVYLCASSFTSDGGDTQYFGPGTRLTVL.